This note documents a single TCR beta chain sequence. Its antigen is currently unknown. TCRdb keeps only in-frame clones here, not all; method: immunoSEQ multiplex PCR. The profile shows 55,000 to 75,000 clones, approximately 90% of them singletons. This specimen comes from a study of resident and recirculating memory T cells in vitiligo. Overall study: Whole samples, not sorted cells, were homogenized and used for genomic DNA extraction.

Confetti depigmentation, marking active vitiligo, was absent in these patients. The CDR3 is made up of 16 amino acids. Trimming at V came to 5 bases and at J to 3 bases, leaving 10 bases not matched to a gene. Germline CDR1 is PRHDT and CDR2 is FYEKMQ (reference sequence). Points from the study as a whole: Different lesions suggested infiltration by different T cell clones.

V and J are TRBV13 and TRBJ2-1, with 7 bases lining up with TRBD1. Sequences were obtained from blood. This sequence was found in a male donor with vitiligo. CDR3 sequence: CASSLPTGDGYNEQFF. The CDR3 bases are TGTGCCAGCAGCCTCCCCACAGGGGATGGCTACAATGAGCAGTTCTTC.